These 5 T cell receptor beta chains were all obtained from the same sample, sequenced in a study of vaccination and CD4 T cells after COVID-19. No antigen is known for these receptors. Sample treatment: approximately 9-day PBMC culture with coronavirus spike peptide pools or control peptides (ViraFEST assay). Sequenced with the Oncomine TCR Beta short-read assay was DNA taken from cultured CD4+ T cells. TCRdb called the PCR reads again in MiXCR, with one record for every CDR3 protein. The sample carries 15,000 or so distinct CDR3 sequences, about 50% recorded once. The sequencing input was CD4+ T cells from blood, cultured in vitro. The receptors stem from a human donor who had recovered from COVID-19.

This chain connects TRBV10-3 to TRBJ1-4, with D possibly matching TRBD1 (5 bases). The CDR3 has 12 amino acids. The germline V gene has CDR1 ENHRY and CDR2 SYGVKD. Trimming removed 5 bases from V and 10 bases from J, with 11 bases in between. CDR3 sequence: CAISSGEGKLFF. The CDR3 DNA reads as TGTGCCATCAGTTCGGGGGAGGGAAAACTGTTTTTT.

For the CDR3, the DNA is TGTGCCAGCAGCAAAGCGGGGACGGCCACTCTAGAGACCCAGTACTTC. This gives the protein CASSKAGTATLETQYF. The chain uses TRBV5-6 and TRBJ2-5; 7 bases are a match to TRBD2. The CDR3 contains 16 residues. The germline CDR1 and CDR2 sequences are SGHDT and YYEEEE. J was trimmed by 4 bases and V by 4 bases; bases with no gene match: 13.

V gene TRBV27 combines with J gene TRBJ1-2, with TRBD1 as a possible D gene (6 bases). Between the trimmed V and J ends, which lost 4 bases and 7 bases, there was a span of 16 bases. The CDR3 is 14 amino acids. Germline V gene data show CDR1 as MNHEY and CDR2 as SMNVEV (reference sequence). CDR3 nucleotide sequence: TGTGCCAGCAGTTCCCTGTTACAGGGTAGTGGCTACACCTTC. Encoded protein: CASSSLLQGSGYTF.

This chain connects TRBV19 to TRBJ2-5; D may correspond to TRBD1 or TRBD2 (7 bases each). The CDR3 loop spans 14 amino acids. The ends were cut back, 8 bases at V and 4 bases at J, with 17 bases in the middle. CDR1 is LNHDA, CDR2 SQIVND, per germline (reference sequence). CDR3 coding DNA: TGTGCCAGTCGCCGACAGGGAGGGGGAGAGACCCAGTACTTC. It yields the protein CASRRQGGGETQYF.

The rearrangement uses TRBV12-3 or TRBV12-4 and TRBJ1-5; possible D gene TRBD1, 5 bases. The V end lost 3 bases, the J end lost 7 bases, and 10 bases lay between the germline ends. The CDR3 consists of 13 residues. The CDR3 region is CASSFSGYQPQHF. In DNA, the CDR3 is TGTGCCAGCAGTTTCTCAGGGTACCAGCCCCAGCATTTT.